Below are 5 T cell receptor beta chains sequenced from a single sample in a study of T cells after yellow fever vaccination. Each CDR3 protein is one row after TCRdb ran MiXCR on the 5' RACE reads. Of 600,000 to 750,000 distinct CDR3 sequences in the sample, 10% to 15% were seen once. Sequencing was performed on PBMCs, taken on the day of the yellow fever booster vaccination. Every receptor here comes from a man between 25 and 39 years old who received the YFV17D yellow fever vaccine.

This clonotype was observed many times. This chain uses TRBV4-3 with TRBJ1-6; a weak D match, TRBD1 (5 bases). From germline, CDR1 is LGHNA and CDR2 YSLEER. CDR3 length: 13 amino acids. Trimming stripped 0 bases from V and 9 bases from J, with 6 bases between. CDR3 bases: TGCGCCAGCAGCCAAGATACAGGTTCACCCCTCCACTTT. Translated, it gives CASSQDTGSPLHF.

This clonotype was detected a few times. This rearrangement joins TRBV5-1 to TRBJ2-1; 10 bases agree with TRBD1. The CDR3 consists of 13 residues. Germline CDR1 reads SGHRS; CDR2 reads YFSETQ. J gave up 13 bases and V 3 bases, and 7 bases lay outside the gene matches. The CDR3 spells CASSSGQGINQFF. The CDR3 bases are TGCGCCAGCAGCTCGGGACAGGGGATTAATCAGTTCTTC.

CDR3 sequence reads: CASSQLALAGNNEQFF. DNA for the CDR3: TGCGCCAGCAGCCAGCTCGCGCTAGCGGGGAACAATGAGCAGTTCTTC. This chain joins TRBV4-3 and TRBJ2-1; 9 bases align to TRBD2. The trim removed 3 bases at V and 5 bases at J, leaving 8 bases unmatched. This CDR3 region has 16 residues. Germline V gene sequence: CDR1 LGHNA, CDR2 YSLEER.

This clonotype was recorded many times. CDR3 DNA sequence: TGCGCCAGCAGCTTGATGGGCGGGAGGTATCAAGAGACCCAGTACTTC. Its translation is CASSLMGGRYQETQYF. The V gene is TRBV5-1, the J gene TRBJ2-5, with 8 bases matching TRBD2. V lost 1 base, J lost 2 bases, and 7 bases stayed unmatched. Germline lookup yields CDR1 SGHRS and CDR2 YFSETQ. CDR3 length: 16 residues. The complete variable domain, with remaining parts taken from reference TRBV5-1 and TRBJ2-5, reads KAGVTQTPRYLIKTRGQQVTLSCSPISGHRSVSWYQQTPGQGLQFLFEYFSETQRNKGNFPGRFSGRQFSNSRSEMNVSTLELGDSALYLCASSLMGGRYQETQYFGPGTRLLVL.

The V call is TRBV7-9, the J call TRBJ1-6; D not certain. The CDR3 has 15 residues. V shed 1 base and J shed 9 bases, with 13 bases lying between them. Looked up from germline, CDR1 is SEHNR and CDR2 is FQNEAQ (reference sequence). The CDR3 is CASSLGSQAFSPLHF. The CDR3 nucleotides read TGTGCCAGCAGCTTAGGTTCTCAGGCATTTTCACCCCTCCACTTT.